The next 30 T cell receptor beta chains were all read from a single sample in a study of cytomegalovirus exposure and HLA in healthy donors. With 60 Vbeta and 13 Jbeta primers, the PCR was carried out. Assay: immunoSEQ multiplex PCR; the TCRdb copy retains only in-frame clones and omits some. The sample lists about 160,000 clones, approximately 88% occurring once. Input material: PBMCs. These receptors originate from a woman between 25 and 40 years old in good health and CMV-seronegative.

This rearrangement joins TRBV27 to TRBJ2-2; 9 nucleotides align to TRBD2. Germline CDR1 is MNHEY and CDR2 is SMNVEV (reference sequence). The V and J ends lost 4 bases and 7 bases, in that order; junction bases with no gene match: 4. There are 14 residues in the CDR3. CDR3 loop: CASSSSGRNGELFF. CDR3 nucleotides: TGTGCCAGCAGTTCCAGCGGGAGGAACGGGGAGCTGTTTTTT.

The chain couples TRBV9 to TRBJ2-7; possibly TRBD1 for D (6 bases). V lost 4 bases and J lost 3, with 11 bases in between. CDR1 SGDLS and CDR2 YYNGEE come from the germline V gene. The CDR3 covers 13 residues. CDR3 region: CASSTGHNYEQYF. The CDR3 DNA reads TGTGCCAGCAGCACGGGACACAACTACGAGCAGTACTTC.

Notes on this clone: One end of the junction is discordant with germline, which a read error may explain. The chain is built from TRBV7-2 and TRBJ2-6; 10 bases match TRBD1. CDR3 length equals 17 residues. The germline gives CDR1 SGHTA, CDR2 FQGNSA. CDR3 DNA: TGTGCCGGCAGCTGGAGGGACAGGGGATCAGGGGCCAACGTCCTGACTTTC. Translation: CAGSWRDRGSGANVLTF.

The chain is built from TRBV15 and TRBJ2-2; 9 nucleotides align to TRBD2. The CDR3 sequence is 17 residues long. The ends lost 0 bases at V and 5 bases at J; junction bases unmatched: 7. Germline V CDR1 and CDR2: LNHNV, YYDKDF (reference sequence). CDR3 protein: CATSRDLVAGETGELFF. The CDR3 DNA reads TGTGCCACCAGCAGAGATCTGGTAGCGGGGGAAACCGGGGAGCTGTTTTTT.

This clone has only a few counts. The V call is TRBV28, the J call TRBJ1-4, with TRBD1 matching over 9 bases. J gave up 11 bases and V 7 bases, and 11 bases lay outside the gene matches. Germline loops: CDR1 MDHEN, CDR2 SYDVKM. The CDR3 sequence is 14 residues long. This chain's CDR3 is CASKQGARSGKLFF. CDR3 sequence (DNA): TGTGCCAGCAAACAGGGGGCCCGCTCGGGGAAACTGTTTTTT.

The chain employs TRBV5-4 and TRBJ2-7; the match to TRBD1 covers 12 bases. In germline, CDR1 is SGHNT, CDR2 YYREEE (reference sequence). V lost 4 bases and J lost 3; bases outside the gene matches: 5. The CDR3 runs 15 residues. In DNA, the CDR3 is TGTGCCAGCAGCACGGGACAGGGGGCCTTCTACGAGCAGTACTTC. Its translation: CASSTGQGAFYEQYF.

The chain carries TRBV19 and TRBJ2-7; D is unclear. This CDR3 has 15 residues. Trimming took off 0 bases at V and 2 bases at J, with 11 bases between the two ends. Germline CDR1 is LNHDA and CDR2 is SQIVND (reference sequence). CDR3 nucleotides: TGTGCCAGTAGTATAGATGCCAGGTTCACCTACGAGCAGTACTTC. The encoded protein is CASSIDARFTYEQYF.

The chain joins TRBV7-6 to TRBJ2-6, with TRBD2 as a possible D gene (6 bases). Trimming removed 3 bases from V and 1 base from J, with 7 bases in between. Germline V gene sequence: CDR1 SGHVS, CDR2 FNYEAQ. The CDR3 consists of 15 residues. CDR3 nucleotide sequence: TGTGCCAGCAGCTTTGGAGGGTCTGGGGCCAACGTCCTGACTTTC. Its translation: CASSFGGSGANVLTF.

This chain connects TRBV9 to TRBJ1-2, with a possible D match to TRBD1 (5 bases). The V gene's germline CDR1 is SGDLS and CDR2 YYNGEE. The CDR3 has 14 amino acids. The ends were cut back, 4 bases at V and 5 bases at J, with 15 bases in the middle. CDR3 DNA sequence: TGTGCCAGCAGCCCCCCTGGGGGGGGTTATGGCTACACCTTC. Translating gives CASSPPGGGYGYTF.

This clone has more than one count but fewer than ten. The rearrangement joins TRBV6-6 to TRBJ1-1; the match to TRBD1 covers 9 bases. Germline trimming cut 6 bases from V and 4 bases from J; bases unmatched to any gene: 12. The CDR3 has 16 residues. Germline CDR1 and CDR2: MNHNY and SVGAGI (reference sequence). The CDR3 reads CASSVIQGAGSTEAFF. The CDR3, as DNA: TGTGCCAGCAGCGTGATACAGGGGGCGGGTAGCACTGAAGCTTTCTTT.

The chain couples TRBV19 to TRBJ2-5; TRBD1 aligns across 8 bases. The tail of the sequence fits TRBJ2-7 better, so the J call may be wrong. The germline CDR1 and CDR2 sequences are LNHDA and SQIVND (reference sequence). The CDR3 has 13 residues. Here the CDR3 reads CASSGQVKYEQYF. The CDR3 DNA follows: TGTGCCAGTTCGGGACAGGTAAAGTACGAGCAGTACTTC.

The chain's CDR3 is CASSVSYRGRGMHGYTF. CDR3 nucleotides: TGTGCCAGCAGTGTGTCCTACAGGGGGCGGGGGATGCATGGCTACACCTTC. This chain connects TRBV2 to TRBJ1-2; 9 nucleotides line up with TRBD1. The ends lost 4 bases at V and 6 bases at J; junction bases unmatched: 15. The CDR3 length is 17 residues. From germline, CDR1 is SNHLY and CDR2 FYNNEI.

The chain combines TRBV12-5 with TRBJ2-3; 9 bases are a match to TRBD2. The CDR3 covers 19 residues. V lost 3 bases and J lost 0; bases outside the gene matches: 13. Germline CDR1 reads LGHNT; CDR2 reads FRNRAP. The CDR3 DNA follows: TGTGCTAGTGGTTTTCGCTCTTTACTAGCGGGCCTTAGCACAGATACGCAGTATTTT. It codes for CASGFRSLLAGLSTDTQYF. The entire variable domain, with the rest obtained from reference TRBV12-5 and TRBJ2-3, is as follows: DARVTQTPRHKVTEMGQEVTMRCQPILGHNTVFWYRQTMMQGLELLAYFRNRAPLDDSGMPKDRFSAEMPDATLATLKIQPSEPRDSAVYFCASGFRSLLAGLSTDTQYFGPGTRLTVL.

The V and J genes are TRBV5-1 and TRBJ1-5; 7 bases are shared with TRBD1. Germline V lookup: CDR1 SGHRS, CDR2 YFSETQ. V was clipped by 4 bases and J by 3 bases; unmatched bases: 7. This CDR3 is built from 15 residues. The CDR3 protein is CASSPAGTDNQPQHF. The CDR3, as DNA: TGCGCCAGCAGCCCGGCCGGGACAGACAATCAGCCCCAGCATTTT.

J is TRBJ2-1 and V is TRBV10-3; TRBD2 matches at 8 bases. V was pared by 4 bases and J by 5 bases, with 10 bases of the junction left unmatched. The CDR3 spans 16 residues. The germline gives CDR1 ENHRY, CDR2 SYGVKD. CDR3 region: CAISAVPGGADNEQFF. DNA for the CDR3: TGTGCCATCAGTGCTGTCCCGGGGGGGGCAGACAATGAGCAGTTCTTC.

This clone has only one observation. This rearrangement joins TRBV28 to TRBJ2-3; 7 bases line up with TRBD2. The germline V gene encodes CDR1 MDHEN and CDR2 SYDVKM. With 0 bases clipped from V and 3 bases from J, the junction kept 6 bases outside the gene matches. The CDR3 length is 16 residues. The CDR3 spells CASSLWGGRSTDTQYF. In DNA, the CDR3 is TGTGCCAGCAGTTTATGGGGCGGGAGAAGTACAGATACGCAGTATTTT.

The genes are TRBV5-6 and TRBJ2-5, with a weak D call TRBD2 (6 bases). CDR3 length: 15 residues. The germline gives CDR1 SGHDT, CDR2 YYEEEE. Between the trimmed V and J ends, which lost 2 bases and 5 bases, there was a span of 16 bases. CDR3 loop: CASSLSGRGAETQYF. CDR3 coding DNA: TGTGCCAGCAGCTTATCCGGGCGGGGAGCGGAGACCCAGTACTTC.

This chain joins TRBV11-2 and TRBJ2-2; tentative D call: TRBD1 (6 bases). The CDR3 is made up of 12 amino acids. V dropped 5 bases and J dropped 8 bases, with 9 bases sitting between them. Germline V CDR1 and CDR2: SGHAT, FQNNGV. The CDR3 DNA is TGTGCCAGCAGCCCTCAGGGGGGGGAGCTGTTTTTT. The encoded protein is CASSPQGGELFF.

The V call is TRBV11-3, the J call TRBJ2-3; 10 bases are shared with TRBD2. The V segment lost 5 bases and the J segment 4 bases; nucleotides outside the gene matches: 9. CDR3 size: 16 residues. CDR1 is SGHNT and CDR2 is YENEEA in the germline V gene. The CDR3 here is CASSPKRGGLSDTQYF. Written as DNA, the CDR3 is TGTGCCAGCAGCCCAAAGCGGGGGGGCTTGTCAGATACGCAGTATTTT.

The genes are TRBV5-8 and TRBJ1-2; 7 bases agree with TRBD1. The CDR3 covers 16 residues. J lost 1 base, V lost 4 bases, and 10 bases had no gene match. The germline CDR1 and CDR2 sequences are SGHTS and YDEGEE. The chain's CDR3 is CASSQGQTIFNYGYTF. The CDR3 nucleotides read TGTGCCAGCAGCCAGGGACAGACGATTTTTAACTATGGCTACACCTTC.

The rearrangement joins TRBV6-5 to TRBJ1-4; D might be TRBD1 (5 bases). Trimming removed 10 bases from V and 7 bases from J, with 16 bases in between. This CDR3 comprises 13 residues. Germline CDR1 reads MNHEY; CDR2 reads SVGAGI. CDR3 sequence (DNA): TGTGCCACCTCGGGGGTAGAGGGTGAAAAACTGTTTTTT. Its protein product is CATSGVEGEKLFF.

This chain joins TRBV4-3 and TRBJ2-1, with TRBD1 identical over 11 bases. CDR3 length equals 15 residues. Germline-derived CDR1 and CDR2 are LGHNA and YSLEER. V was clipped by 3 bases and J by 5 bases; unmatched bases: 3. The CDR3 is CASSHGGQGDNEQFF. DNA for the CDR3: TGCGCCAGCAGCCATGGGGGACAGGGGGACAATGAGCAGTTCTTC.

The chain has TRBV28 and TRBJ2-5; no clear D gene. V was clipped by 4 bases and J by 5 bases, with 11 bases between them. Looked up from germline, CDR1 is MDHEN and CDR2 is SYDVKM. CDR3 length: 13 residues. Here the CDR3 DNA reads TGTGCCAGCAGTTCCACTCCGAAGGAGACCCAGTACTTC. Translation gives CASSSTPKETQYF.

CDR3 DNA sequence: TGTGCCAGCTCGTCTCAGATTTTTTGGGACACGGACACCGGGGAGCTGTTTTTT. Translating gives CASSSQIFWDTDTGELFF. V gene TRBV18 combines with J gene TRBJ2-2; D may be TRBD1 (6 bases). The ends were cut back, 6 bases at V and 3 bases at J, with 23 bases in the middle. The CDR3 is 18 residues long. Germline lookup yields CDR1 KGHSH and CDR2 LQKENI.

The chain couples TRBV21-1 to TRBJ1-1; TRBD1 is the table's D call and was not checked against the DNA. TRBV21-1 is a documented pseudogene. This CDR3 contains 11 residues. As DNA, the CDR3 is TGTGCCAGCAGGCAGGGGTTCGGAGCTTTCTTT. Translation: CASRQGFGAFF.

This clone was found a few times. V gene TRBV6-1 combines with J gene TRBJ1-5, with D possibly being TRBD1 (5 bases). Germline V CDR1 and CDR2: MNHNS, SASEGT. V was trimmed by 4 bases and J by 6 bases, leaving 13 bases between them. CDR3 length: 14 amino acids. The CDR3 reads CASSVTDGGQPQHF. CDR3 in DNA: TGTGCCAGCAGTGTGACGGACGGGGGTCAGCCCCAGCATTTT.

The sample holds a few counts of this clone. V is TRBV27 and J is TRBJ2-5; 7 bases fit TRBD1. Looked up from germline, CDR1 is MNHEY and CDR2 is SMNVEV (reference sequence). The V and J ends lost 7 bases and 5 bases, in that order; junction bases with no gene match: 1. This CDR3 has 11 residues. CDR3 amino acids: CASKTGETQYF. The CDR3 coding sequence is TGTGCCAGCAAGACAGGGGAGACCCAGTACTTC.

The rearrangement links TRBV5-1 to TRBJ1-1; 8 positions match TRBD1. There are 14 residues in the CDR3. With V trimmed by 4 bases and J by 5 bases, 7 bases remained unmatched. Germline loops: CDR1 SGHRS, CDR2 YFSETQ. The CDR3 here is CASSHAGGETEAFF. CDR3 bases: TGCGCCAGCAGCCATGCAGGGGGCGAAACTGAAGCTTTCTTT.

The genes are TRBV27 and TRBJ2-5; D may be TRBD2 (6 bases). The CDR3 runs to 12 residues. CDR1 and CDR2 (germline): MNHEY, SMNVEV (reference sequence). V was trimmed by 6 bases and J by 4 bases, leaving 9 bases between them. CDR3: CASSGGRETQYF. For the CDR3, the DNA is TGTGCCAGCAGCGGGGGACGAGAGACCCAGTACTTC.

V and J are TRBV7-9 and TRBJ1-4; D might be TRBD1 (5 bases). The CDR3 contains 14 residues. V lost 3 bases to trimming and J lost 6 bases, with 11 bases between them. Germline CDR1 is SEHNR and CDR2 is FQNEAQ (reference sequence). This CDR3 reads CASSLGQGHEKLFF. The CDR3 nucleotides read TGTGCCAGCAGCTTGGGGCAAGGCCATGAAAAACTGTTTTTT.